This is a list of T cell receptor beta chains from one sample in a study of glioma-infiltrating T cells. TCRdb processed the multiplex PCR reads anew with MiXCR; each CDR3 protein has one entry. The table records about 130,000 distinct CDR3 sequences, about 25% of them present only once. The sequenced material came from glioma tissue, nonneoplastic brain tissue, or PBMCs (not recorded which). These receptors all come from a human donor with low-grade glioma or glioblastoma, undergoing nonglioma brain surgery, or in good health (not recorded which). Both conserved end residues are part of each CDR3. A D gene is named only where the DNA matches it firmly. Rows may omit the clone size; those that give it use once, few, many or a size class.

DNA	CDR3	J	D	size	V
TGTGCCGTCGGACTAGCGGGGGGCACAGATACGCAGTATTTT	CAVGLAGGTDTQYF	TRBJ2-3	TRBD2	-	TRBV19
TGCGCCAGCAGCCAACGGAGACAGGCGGACGGTCAGCCCCAGCATTTT	CASSQRRQADGQPQHF	TRBJ1-5	-	-	TRBV4-1
TGTGCCAGCAGTCTTCGGAGTGCAAGGGAGCAGTTCTTC	CASSLRSAREQFF	TRBJ2-1	-	few	TRBV7-3
TGCAGTGCTAGTCCAGTGAACACTGAAGCTTTCTTT	CSASPVNTEAFF	TRBJ1-1	-	many	TRBV20-1
TGTGCCAGCAGTCTCCCCGGGACTGGCCGCAATGAGCAGTTCTTC	CASSLPGTGRNEQFF	TRBJ2-1	-	-	TRBV27
TGCAGTGCTAAGTCTAGCGGGGGTAAGGATACGCAGTATTTT	CSAKSSGGKDTQYF	TRBJ2-3	TRBD2	many	TRBV20-1
TGCGCCAGCAGCCAAGGGCCGTTAGAGCGGGGGAAGAGAACCGGGGAGCTGTTTTTT	CASSQGPLERGKRTGELFF	TRBJ2-2	TRBD2	few	TRBV4-1
TGTGCCAGCAGTCTGCCTCTCCGTAGCACAGATACGCAGTATTTT	CASSLPLRSTDTQYF	TRBJ2-3	-	-	TRBV7-9
TGCAGTGCTAGAGTAAGGGGTAGCTTTAATTCACCCCTCCACTTT	CSARVRGSFNSPLHF	TRBJ1-6	-	few	TRBV20-1
TGTGCCAGCAGTTACCCGACAGGCGGATATAATTCACCCCTCCACTTT	CASSYPTGGYNSPLHF	TRBJ1-6	-	many	TRBV6-2/TRBV6-3
TGTGCCACCAGTGAGACTAGCGGGGGCTACAATGAGCAGTTCTTC	CATSETSGGYNEQFF	TRBJ2-1	TRBD2	many	TRBV24-1
TGTGCCAGCACCCTCTCAGGACAGGGGGCACATGATATGCAGTATTTT	CASTLSGQGAHDMQYF	TRBJ2-3	TRBD1	-	TRBV28
TGTGCTAGTGGCACAGGGAATCAGCCCCAGCATTTT	CASGTGNQPQHF	TRBJ1-5	-	-	TRBV12-5
TGTGCCAGCAGCCAATTCCCCTTTGACAATGGCTACACCTTC	CASSQFPFDNGYTF	TRBJ1-2	-	-	TRBV14
TGCAGCGTTGGTTGGCTGAATTCTGAAGCTTTCTTT	CSVGWLNSEAFF	TRBJ1-1	-	few	TRBV29-1
TGCAGTGGTAGAGCGGCATTCGGGTCCAATGAGCAGTTCTTC	CSGRAAFGSNEQFF	TRBJ2-1	-	many	TRBV20-1
TGTGCCAGCAGTGAAGGCAACAGGAGGAACACTGAAGCTTTCTTT	CASSEGNRRNTEAFF	TRBJ1-1	-	many	TRBV6-1
TGCAGTGCTCGACAGGGTTCGGAGACCCAGTACTTC	CSARQGSETQYF	TRBJ2-5	TRBD1	many	TRBV20-1
TGTGCCAGCAGTAAACTGGAGGTGACAGGGGGCTTTGGCACAGATACGCAGTATTTT	CASSKLEVTGGFGTDTQYF	TRBJ2-3	TRBD1	-	TRBV6-1
TGTGCCAGCAGTGAATTCCGTGAGCAGTTCTTC	CASSEFREQFF	TRBJ2-1	-	many	TRBV25-1
TGTGCCAGCAGCAATATTTACACAGATACGCAGTATTTT	CASSNIYTDTQYF	TRBJ2-3	-	many	TRBV6-1
TGTGCCAGCAGTTTGGATCTGATCGGGACCCAGTACTTC	CASSLDLIGTQYF	TRBJ2-5	-	-	TRBV28
TGTGCCAGCAGGCTTTACTATGGCTACACCTTC	CASRLYYGYTF	TRBJ1-2	-	-	TRBV12-3/TRBV12-4
TGTGCCAGCACAGGGACCCTATCAACTAATGAAAAACTGTTTTTT	CASTGTLSTNEKLFF	TRBJ1-4	-	few	TRBV2
TGCAGTGCTAGTGGACTAGCGGGGGGGCCGGTTACAAATGAGCAGTTCTTC	CSASGLAGGPVTNEQFF	TRBJ2-1	TRBD2	few	TRBV20-1